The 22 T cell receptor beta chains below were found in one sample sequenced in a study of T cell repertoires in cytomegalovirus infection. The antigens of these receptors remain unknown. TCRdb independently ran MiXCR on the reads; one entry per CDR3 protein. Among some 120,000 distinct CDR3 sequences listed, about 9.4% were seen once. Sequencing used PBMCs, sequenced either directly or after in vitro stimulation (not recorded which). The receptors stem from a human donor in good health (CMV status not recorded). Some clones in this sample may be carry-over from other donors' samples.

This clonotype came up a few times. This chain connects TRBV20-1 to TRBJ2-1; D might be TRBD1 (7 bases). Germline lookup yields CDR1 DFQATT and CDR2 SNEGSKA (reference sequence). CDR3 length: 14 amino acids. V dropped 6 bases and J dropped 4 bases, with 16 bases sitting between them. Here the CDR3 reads CSAYGGGGYNEQFF. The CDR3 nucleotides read TGCAGTGCGTACGGAGGGGGCGGGTACAATGAGCAGTTCTTC.

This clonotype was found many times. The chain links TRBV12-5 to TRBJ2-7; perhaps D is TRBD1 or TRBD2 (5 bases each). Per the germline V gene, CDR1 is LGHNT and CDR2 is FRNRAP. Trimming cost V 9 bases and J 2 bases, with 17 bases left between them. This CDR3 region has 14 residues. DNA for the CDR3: TGTGCTAGCGATAACCGGGACGGTGCCTACGAGCAGTACGTC. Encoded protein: CASDNRDGAYEQYV.

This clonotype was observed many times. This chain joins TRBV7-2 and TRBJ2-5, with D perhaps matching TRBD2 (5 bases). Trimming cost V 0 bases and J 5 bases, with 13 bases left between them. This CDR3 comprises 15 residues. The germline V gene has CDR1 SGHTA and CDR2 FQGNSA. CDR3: CASSLARAAGETQYF. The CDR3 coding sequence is TGTGCCAGCAGCTTAGCGAGGGCAGCCGGGGAGACCCAGTACTTC.

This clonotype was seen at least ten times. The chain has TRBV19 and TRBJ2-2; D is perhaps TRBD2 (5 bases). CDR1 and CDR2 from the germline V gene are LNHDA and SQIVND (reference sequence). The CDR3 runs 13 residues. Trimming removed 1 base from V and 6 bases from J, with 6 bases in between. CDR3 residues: CASSIVEAGELFF. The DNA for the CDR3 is TGTGCCAGTAGTATAGTGGAGGCCGGGGAGCTGTTTTTT.

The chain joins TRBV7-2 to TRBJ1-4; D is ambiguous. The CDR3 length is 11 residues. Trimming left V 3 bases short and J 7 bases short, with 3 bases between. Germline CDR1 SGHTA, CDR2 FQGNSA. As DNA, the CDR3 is TGTGCCAGCAGCTTCTCTGAAAAACTGTTTTTT. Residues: CASSFSEKLFF.

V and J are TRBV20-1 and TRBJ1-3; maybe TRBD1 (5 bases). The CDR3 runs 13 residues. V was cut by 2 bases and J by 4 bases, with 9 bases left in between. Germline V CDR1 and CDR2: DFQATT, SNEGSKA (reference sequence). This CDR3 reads CSARRGEGNTIYF. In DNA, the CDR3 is TGCAGTGCTAGACGGGGGGAGGGAAACACCATATATTTT.

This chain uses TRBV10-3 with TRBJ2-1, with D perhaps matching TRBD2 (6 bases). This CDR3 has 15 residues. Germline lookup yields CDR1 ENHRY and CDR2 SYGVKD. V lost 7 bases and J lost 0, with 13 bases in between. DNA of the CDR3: TGTGCCATCACCCCCGCCGGGAGCTCCTACAATGAGCAGTTCTTC. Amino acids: CAITPAGSSYNEQFF.

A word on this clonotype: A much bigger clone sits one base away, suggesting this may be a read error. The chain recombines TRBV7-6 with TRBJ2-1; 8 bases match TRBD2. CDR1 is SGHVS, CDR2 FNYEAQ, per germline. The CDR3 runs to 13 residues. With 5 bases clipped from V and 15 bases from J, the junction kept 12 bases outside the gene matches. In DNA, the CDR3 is TGTGCCAGCAGCACCGGGGGGGGGAGGCCCGGGTTCTTC. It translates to CASSTGGGRPGFF.

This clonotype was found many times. CDR3 in DNA: TGTGCCAGCAGTCCCCGGGTAATCGGGACAGATGGCTACACCTTC. This codes for CASSPRVIGTDGYTF. The chain recombines TRBV12-3 or TRBV12-4 with TRBJ1-2, with 7 bases matching TRBD1. Trimming removed 5 bases from V and 6 bases from J; junction bases left unmatched: 12. This CDR3 has 15 amino acids.

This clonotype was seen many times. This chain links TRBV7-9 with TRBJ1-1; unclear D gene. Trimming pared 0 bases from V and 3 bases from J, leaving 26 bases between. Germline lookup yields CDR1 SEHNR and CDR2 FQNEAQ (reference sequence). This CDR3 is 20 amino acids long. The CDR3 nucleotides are TGTGCCAGCAGCTTAGCGGGTGGGGTTTTGAACAAGGTTTGGGACACTGAAGCTTTCTTT. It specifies CASSLAGGVLNKVWDTEAFF. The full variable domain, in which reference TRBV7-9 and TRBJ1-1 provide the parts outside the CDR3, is DTGVSQNPRHKITKRGQNVTFRCDPISEHNRLYWYRQTLGQGPEFLTYFQNEAQLEKSRLLSDRFSAERPKGSFSTLEIQRTEQGDSAMYLCASSLAGGVLNKVWDTEAFFGQGTRLTVV.

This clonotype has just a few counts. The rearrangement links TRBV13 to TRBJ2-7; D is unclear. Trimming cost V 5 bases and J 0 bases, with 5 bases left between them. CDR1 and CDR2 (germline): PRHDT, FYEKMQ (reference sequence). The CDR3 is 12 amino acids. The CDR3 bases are TGTGCCAGCAGCACGGACTCCTACGAGCAGTACTTC. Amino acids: CASSTDSYEQYF.

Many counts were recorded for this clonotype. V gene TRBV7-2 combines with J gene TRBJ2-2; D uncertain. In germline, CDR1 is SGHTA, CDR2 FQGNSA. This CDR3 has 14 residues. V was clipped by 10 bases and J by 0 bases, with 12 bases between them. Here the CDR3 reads CAIQTTSNTGELFF. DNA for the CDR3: TGTGCCATCCAGACAACCTCGAACACCGGGGAGCTGTTTTTT.

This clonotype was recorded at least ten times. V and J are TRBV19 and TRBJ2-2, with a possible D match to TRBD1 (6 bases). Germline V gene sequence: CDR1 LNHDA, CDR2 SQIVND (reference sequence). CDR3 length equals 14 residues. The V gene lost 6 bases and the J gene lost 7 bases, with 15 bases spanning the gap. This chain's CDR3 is CASRAFQGHGELFF. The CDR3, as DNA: TGTGCCAGTAGGGCGTTCCAGGGACACGGGGAGCTGTTTTTT. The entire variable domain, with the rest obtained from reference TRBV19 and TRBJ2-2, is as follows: DGGITQSPKYLFRKEGQNVTLSCEQNLNHDAMYWYRQDPGQGLRLIYYSQIVNDFQKGDIAEGYSVSREKKESFPLTVTSAQKNPTAFYLCASRAFQGHGELFFGEGSRLTVL.

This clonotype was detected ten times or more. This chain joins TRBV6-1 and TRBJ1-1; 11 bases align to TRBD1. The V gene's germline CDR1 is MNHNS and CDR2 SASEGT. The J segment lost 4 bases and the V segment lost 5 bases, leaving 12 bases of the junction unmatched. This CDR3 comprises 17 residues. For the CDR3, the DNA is TGTGCCAGCAGTTTTCCTAGGACAGGGGGCATTGGCACTGAAGCTTTCTTT. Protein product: CASSFPRTGGIGTEAFF.

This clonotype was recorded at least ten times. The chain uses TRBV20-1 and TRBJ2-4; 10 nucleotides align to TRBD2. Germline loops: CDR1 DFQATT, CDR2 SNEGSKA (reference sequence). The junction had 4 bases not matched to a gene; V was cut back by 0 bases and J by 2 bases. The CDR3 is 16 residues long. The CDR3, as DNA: TGCAGTGCTAGAGATTTACTAGCGGGAACCAAAAACATTCAGTACTTC. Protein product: CSARDLLAGTKNIQYF.

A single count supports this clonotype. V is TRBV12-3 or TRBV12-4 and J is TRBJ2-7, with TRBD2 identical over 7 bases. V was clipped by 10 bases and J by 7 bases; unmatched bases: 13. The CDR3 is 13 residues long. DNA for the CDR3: TGTGCCACTCTCAGCGGGGAGGGAAGGGAGCAGTACTTC. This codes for CATLSGEGREQYF.

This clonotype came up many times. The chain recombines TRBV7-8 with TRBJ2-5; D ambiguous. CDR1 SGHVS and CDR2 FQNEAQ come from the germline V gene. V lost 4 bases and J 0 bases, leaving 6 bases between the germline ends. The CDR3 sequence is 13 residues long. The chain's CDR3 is CASSSQDQETQYF. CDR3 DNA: TGTGCCAGCAGCTCCCAGGACCAAGAGACCCAGTACTTC.

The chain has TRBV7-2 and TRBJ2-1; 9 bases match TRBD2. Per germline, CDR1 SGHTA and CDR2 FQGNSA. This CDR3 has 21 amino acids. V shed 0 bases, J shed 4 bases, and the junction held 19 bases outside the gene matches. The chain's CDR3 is CASSLALVAGALGEKYNEQFF. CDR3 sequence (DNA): TGTGCCAGCAGCTTAGCGTTGGTAGCGGGAGCCCTAGGAGAGAAATACAATGAGCAGTTCTTC.

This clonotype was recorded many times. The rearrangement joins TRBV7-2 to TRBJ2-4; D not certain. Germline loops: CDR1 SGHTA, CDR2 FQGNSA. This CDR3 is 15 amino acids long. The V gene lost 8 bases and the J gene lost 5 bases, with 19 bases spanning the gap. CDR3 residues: CASAHSHFGENIQYF. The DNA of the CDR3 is TGTGCCAGCGCCCATTCCCATTTTGGAGAAAACATTCAGTACTTC. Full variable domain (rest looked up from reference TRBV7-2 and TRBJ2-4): GAGVSQSPSNKVTEKGKDVELRCDPISGHTALYWYRQSLGQGLEFLIYFQGNSAPDKSGLPSDRFSAERTGGSVSTLTIQRTQQEDSAVYLCASAHSHFGENIQYFGAGTRLSVL.

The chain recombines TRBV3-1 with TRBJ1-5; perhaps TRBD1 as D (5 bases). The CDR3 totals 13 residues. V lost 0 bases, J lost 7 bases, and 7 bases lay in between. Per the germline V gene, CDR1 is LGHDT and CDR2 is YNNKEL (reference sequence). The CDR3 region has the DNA TGTGCCAGCAGCCAAGATTCAGGGCAGCCCCAGCATTTT. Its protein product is CASSQDSGQPQHF.

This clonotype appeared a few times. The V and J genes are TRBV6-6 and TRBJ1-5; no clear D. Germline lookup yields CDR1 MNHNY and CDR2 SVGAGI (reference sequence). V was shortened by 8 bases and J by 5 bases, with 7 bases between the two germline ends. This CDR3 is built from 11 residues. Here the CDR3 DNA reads TGTGCCAGCTCTGACGATCAGCCCCAGCATTTT. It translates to CASSDDQPQHF.

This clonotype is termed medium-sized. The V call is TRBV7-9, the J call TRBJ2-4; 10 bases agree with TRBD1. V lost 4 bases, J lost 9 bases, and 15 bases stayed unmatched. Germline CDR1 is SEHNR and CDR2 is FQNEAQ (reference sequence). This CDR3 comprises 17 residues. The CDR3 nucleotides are TGTGCCAGCAGCTCGCACAATCCGGGACAGGGGAGTATCATTCAGTACTTC. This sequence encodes CASSSHNPGQGSIIQYF.